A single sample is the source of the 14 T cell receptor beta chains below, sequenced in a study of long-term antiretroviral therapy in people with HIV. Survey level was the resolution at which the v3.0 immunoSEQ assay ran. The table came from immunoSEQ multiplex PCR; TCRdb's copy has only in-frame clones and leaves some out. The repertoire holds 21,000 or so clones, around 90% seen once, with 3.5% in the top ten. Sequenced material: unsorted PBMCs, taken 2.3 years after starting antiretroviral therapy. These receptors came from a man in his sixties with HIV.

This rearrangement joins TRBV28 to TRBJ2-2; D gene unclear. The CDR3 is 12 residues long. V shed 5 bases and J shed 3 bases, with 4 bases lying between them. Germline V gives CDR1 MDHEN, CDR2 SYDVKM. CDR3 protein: CASSVYTGELFF. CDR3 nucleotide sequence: TGTGCCAGCAGTGTCTACACCGGGGAGCTGTTTTTT.

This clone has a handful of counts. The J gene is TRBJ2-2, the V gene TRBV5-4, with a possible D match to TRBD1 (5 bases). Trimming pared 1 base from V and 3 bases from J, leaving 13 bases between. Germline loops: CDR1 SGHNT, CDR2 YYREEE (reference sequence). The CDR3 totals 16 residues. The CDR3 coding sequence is TGTGCCAGCAGCTTGTTTCCAGGGTGGGACACCGGGGAGCTGTTTTTT. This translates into CASSLFPGWDTGELFF.

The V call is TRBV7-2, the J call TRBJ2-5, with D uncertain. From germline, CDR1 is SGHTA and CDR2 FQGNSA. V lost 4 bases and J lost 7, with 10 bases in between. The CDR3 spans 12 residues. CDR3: CASSSTLRTQYF. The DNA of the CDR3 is TGTGCCAGCAGCTCCACTTTAAGGACCCAGTACTTC.

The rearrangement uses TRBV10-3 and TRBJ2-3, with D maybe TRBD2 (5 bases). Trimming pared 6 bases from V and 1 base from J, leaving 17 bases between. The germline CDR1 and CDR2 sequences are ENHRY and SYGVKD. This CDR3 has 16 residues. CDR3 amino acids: CAISRRPRGRTDTQYF. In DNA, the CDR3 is TGTGCCATCAGCCGCCGCCCCAGAGGGCGCACAGATACGCAGTATTTT.

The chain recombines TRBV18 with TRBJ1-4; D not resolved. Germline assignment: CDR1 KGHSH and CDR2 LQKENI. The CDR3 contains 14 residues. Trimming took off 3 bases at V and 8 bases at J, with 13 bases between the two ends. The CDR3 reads CASSPPARGEKLFF. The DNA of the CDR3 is TGTGCCAGCTCACCCCCGGCGAGAGGCGAAAAACTGTTTTTT. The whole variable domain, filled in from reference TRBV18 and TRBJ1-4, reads NAGVMQNPRHLVRRRGQEARLRCSPMKGHSHVYWYRQLPEEGLKFMVYLQKENIIDESGMPKERFSAEFPKEGPSILRIQQVVRGDSAAYFCASSPPARGEKLFFGSGTQLSVL.

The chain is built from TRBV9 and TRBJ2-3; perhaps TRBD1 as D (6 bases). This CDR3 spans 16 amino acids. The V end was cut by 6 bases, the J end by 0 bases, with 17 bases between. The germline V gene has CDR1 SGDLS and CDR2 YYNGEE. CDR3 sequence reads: CASTFLTGSSTDTQYF. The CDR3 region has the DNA TGTGCCAGCACCTTCTTGACAGGTTCTAGCACAGATACGCAGTATTTT.

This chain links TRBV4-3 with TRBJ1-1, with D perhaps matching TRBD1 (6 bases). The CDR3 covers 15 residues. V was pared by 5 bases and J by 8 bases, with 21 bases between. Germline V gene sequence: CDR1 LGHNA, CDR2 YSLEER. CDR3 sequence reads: CASSIIQGGHEEAFF. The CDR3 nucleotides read TGCGCCAGCAGCATTATACAGGGCGGCCACGAAGAAGCTTTCTTT.

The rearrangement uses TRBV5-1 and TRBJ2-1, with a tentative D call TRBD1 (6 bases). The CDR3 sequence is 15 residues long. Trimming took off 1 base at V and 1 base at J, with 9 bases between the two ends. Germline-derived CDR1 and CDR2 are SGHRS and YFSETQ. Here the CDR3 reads CASSLTGLSYNEQFF. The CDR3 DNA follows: TGCGCCAGCAGCTTGACAGGGCTTTCCTACAATGAGCAGTTCTTC.

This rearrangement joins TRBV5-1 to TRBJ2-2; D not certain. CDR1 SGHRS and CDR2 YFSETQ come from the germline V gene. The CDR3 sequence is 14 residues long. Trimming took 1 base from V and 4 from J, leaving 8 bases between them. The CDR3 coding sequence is TGCGCCAGCAGCTTGTCGGCGGTCACCGGGGAGCTGTTTTTT. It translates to CASSLSAVTGELFF. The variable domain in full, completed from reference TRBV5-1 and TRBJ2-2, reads KAGVTQTPRYLIKTRGQQVTLSCSPISGHRSVSWYQQTPGQGLQFLFEYFSETQRNKGNFPGRFSGRQFSNSRSEMNVSTLELGDSALYLCASSLSAVTGELFFGEGSRLTVL.

CDR3 in DNA: TGTGCCAGCAGTTACCAGGACAGGGGGTCAGATACGCAGTATTTT. Encoded protein: CASSYQDRGSDTQYF. The rearrangement uses TRBV6-6 and TRBJ2-3; 10 bases line up with TRBD1. V lost 2 bases to trimming and J lost 4 bases; unmatched junction nucleotides: 3. Germline values: CDR1 MNHNY, CDR2 SVGAGI (reference sequence). The CDR3 has 15 residues.

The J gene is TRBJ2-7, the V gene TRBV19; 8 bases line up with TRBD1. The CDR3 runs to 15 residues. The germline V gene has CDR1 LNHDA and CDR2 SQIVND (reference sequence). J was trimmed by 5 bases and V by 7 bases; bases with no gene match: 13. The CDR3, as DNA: TGTGCCAGTACCAAGCAAGGACAGGGTACCCACGAGCAGTACTTC. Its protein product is CASTKQGQGTHEQYF. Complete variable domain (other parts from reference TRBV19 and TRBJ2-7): DGGITQSPKYLFRKEGQNVTLSCEQNLNHDAMYWYRQDPGQGLRLIYYSQIVNDFQKGDIAEGYSVSREKKESFPLTVTSAQKNPTAFYLCASTKQGQGTHEQYFGPGTRLTVT.

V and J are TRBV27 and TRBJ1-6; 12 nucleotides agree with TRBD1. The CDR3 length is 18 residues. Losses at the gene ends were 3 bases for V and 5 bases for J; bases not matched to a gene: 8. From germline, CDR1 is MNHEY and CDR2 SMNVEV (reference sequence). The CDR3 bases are TGTGCCAGCAGTTTGGCCCCGGGACAGGGGGCGGATAATTCACCCCTCCACTTT. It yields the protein CASSLAPGQGADNSPLHF.

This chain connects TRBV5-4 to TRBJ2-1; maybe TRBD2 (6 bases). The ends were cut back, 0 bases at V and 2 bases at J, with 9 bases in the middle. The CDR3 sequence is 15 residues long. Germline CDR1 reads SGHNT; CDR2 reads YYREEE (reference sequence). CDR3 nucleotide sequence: TGTGCCAGCAGCTTGGGGGCGGGGCCCTACAATGAGCAGTTCTTC. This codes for CASSLGAGPYNEQFF.

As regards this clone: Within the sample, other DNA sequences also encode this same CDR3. The CDR3 spells CASSPTGYGYTF. The CDR3 coding sequence is TGTGCCAGCAGTCCTACAGGTTATGGCTACACCTTC. This rearrangement joins TRBV6-5 to TRBJ1-2, with D possibly matching TRBD1 (5 bases). The CDR3 loop spans 12 amino acids. Germline values: CDR1 MNHEY, CDR2 SVGAGI. V lost 5 bases and J 5 bases, leaving 9 bases between the germline ends.